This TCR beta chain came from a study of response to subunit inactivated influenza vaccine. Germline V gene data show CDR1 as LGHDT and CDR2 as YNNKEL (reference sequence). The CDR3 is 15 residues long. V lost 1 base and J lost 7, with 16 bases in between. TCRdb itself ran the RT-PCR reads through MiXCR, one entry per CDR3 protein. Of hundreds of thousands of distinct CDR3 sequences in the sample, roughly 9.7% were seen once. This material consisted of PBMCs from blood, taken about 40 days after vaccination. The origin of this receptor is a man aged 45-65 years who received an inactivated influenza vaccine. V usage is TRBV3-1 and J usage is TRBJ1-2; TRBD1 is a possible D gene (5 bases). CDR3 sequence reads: CASSQVNRGKAGYTF. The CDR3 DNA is TGTGCCAGCAGCCAAGTTAATCGGGGGAAGGCTGGCTACACCTTC.